The 30 T cell receptor beta chains presented below share a single source sample, sequenced in a study of blood T cell repertoires in COVID-19. Sequenced by immunoSEQ multiplex PCR; TCRdb stores in-frame clones only, minus some. The table includes 150,000 to 200,000 clones, approximately 91% detected once. Sequencing was done on a sample of peripheral blood. The receptors derive from a man aged 18 to 29 with COVID-19, enrolled during active disease.

The chain employs TRBV28 and TRBJ1-5, with D hard to call. This CDR3 is 14 amino acids long. The V gene lost 7 bases and the J gene lost 3 bases, with 13 bases spanning the gap. Germline V gives CDR1 MDHEN, CDR2 SYDVKM. CDR3 sequence: CASIRPGVNQPQHF. CDR3 in DNA: TGTGCCAGCATTCGGCCCGGAGTCAATCAGCCCCAGCATTTT.

This chain connects TRBV21-1 to TRBJ2-7; the table's TRBD2 call for D was not verified on the DNA. TRBV21-1 counts as a pseudogene. This CDR3 has 17 residues. The CDR3 is CASSKKDSLLGSYEQYF. The DNA of the CDR3 is TGTGCCAGCAGCAAAAAAGACTCCCTACTCGGAAGCTACGAGCAGTACTTC.

This clone was observed a single time. The gene calls are TRBV4-1 and TRBJ2-7; D unresolved. Germline V CDR1 and CDR2: MGHRA, YSYEKL. The V gene lost 4 bases and the J gene lost 0 bases, with 13 bases spanning the gap. The CDR3 extends over 15 amino acids. DNA of the CDR3: TGCGCCAGCAGCCTGGCCCCAAGACTCTCCTACGAGCAGTACTTC. Translated: CASSLAPRLSYEQYF.

V is TRBV28 and J is TRBJ2-7; TRBD1 aligns across 8 bases. In germline, CDR1 is MDHEN, CDR2 SYDVKM. Losses at the gene ends were 6 bases for V and 3 bases for J; bases not matched to a gene: 7. This CDR3 has 14 residues. The CDR3 spells CASRPSDRVYEQYF. The CDR3 DNA reads TGTGCCAGCAGGCCTTCGGACAGGGTCTACGAGCAGTACTTC.

V usage is TRBV19 and J usage is TRBJ1-2; unclear D gene. CDR3 length equals 13 residues. The V gene lost 5 bases and the J gene lost 4 bases, with 11 bases spanning the gap. From germline, CDR1 is LNHDA and CDR2 SQIVND (reference sequence). CDR3 bases: TGTGCCAGTAGTCCCGCCGGGGTCTATGGCTACACCTTC. Translation gives CASSPAGVYGYTF. The complete variable domain, with remaining parts taken from reference TRBV19 and TRBJ1-2, reads DGGITQSPKYLFRKEGQNVTLSCEQNLNHDAMYWYRQDPGQGLRLIYYSQIVNDFQKGDIAEGYSVSREKKESFPLTVTSAQKNPTAFYLCASSPAGVYGYTFGSGTRLTVV.

The chain combines TRBV7-2 with TRBJ2-7; 7 bases are shared with TRBD1. This CDR3 has 14 residues. With V trimmed by 5 bases and J by 7 bases, 11 bases remained unmatched. From germline, CDR1 is SGHTA and CDR2 FQGNSA. DNA for the CDR3: TGTGCCAGCAGCCTTAGTGACAGGGTTTGGGAGCAGTACTTC. As protein: CASSLSDRVWEQYF.

The chain couples TRBV11-2 to TRBJ2-7; maybe TRBD2 (6 bases). This CDR3 comprises 13 residues. Germline V gives CDR1 SGHAT, CDR2 FQNNGV. The V and J ends lost 4 bases and 5 bases respectively, with 12 bases between them. CDR3 in DNA: TGTGCCAGCAGCTCCCGGAGGGTCAACGAGCAGTACTTC. Translated: CASSSRRVNEQYF. The complete variable domain, with remaining parts taken from reference TRBV11-2 and TRBJ2-7, reads EAGVAQSPRYKIIEKRQSVAFWCNPISGHATLYWYQQILGQGPKLLIQFQNNGVVDDSQLPKDRFSAERLKGVDSTLKIQPAKLEDSAVYLCASSSRRVNEQYFGPGTRLTVT.

The genes are TRBV27 and TRBJ1-2; 7 bases map to TRBD1. The CDR3 length is 15 residues. Germline V lookup: CDR1 MNHEY, CDR2 SMNVEV (reference sequence). After removal of 5 bases from V and 4 bases from J, the junction contained 10 bases not matched to a gene. The CDR3 sequence: CASSPYGDSSYGYTF. The CDR3 DNA sequence: TGTGCCAGCAGTCCTTATGGGGACAGCTCCTATGGCTACACCTTC.

The gene calls are TRBV25-1 and TRBJ1-1; TRBD1 matches at 10 bases. This CDR3 is built from 15 residues. Unmatched junction bases numbered 7, after V lost 4 bases and J lost 5 bases. Germline assignment: CDR1 MGHDK and CDR2 SYGVNS. The CDR3 DNA sequence: TGTGCCAGCAGTGCCCGGACAGGGGGGTATACTGAAGCTTTCTTT. This translates into CASSARTGGYTEAFF.

This clone has only a few counts. Here the CDR3 DNA reads TGTGCCAGCAGTCGGGGACAGGGTGGGTACCAGCCCCAGCATTTT. Its protein product is CASSRGQGGYQPQHF. The chain links TRBV2 to TRBJ1-5; 9 nucleotides match TRBD1. After removal of 5 bases from V and 7 bases from J, the junction contained 9 bases not matched to a gene. This CDR3 region has 15 residues. The germline V gene encodes CDR1 SNHLY and CDR2 FYNNEI.

In this sample, this clone turned up a few times. The rearrangement uses TRBV7-9 and TRBJ1-1, with D unresolved. The germline CDR1 and CDR2 sequences are SEHNR and FQNEAQ (reference sequence). This CDR3 comprises 16 residues. Deletions cut 5 bases from V and 1 base from J, with 17 bases between. The CDR3 DNA follows: TGTGCCAGCAGCCTAGGGAGGGCACGGTCGAACACTGAAGCTTTCTTT. Translation gives CASSLGRARSNTEAFF.

V gene TRBV19 combines with J gene TRBJ2-7; D is perhaps TRBD1 (6 bases). The V end lost 5 bases, the J end lost 3 bases, and 11 bases lay between the germline ends. Germline values: CDR1 LNHDA, CDR2 SQIVND (reference sequence). CDR3 length equals 13 residues. Here the CDR3 DNA reads TGTGCCAGTAGTTATGGACAGAGCTACGAGCAGTACTTC. Its translation is CASSYGQSYEQYF.

This sequence joins TRBV19 and TRBJ2-7, with D possibly being TRBD2 (5 bases). Germline values: CDR1 LNHDA, CDR2 SQIVND (reference sequence). Trimming removed 6 bases at V and 4 bases at J, with 16 bases between. The CDR3 spans 14 residues. The CDR3: CASSRARGSYEQYF. In DNA form, the CDR3 reads TGTGCCAGTAGCCGGGCTCGAGGGAGTTACGAGCAGTACTTC.

The genes are TRBV6-5 and TRBJ1-6; TRBD1 matches at 8 bases. Germline-derived CDR1 and CDR2 are MNHEY and SVGAGI. The CDR3 spans 14 residues. V shed 7 bases and J 7 bases; nucleotides not matched to a gene: 6. CDR3 DNA sequence: TGTGCCAGCATGACTCGGACAGGGAATTCACCCCTCCACTTT. It translates to CASMTRTGNSPLHF.

This chain links TRBV6-2 or TRBV6-3 with TRBJ1-2; unclear D gene. This CDR3 is 14 amino acids long. The germline V and J ends were trimmed by 5 bases and 1 base, with 11 bases remaining between them. CDR1 MNHEY and CDR2 SVGEGT come from the germline V gene. The CDR3: CASSPLVDNYGYTF. CDR3 coding DNA: TGTGCCAGCAGTCCCCTAGTGGATAACTATGGCTACACCTTC.

The genes are TRBV10-1 and TRBJ2-1; 11 bases are a match to TRBD2. Germline V lookup: CDR1 WNHNN, CDR2 SYGVQD (reference sequence). CDR3 length: 17 amino acids. With V trimmed by 2 bases and J by 5 bases, 8 bases remained unmatched. The CDR3 loop is CASSERRTSGRNNEQFF. DNA for the CDR3: TGCGCCAGCAGTGAGAGGAGGACTAGCGGGCGCAACAATGAGCAGTTCTTC.

The V gene is TRBV5-1, the J gene TRBJ2-5; D ambiguous. Trimming left V 5 bases short and J 1 base short, with 12 bases between. In germline, CDR1 is SGHRS, CDR2 YFSETQ. The CDR3 consists of 14 residues. The CDR3: CASSQQIPQETQYF. The CDR3 DNA follows: TGCGCCAGCAGTCAACAGATACCCCAAGAGACCCAGTACTTC.

As regards this clone: Sequence at one end of the junction differs from germline and may be a read error. This chain uses TRBV6-5 with TRBJ1-4; D is undetermined. The CDR3 runs 13 residues. Per germline, CDR1 MNHEY and CDR2 SVGAGI. The chain's CDR3 is CASRRTVNEKLLF. The CDR3 coding sequence is TGTGCCAGCAGACGAACAGTTAATGAAAAACTGCTTTTT.

This rearrangement joins TRBV4-3 to TRBJ1-2; no firm D call. CDR1 and CDR2 from the germline V gene are LGHNA and YSLEER. The CDR3 is 15 amino acids. V was cut by 0 bases and J by 4 bases, with 12 bases left in between. The CDR3 sequence is CASSQEVLGGYGYTF. The CDR3 DNA reads as TGCGCCAGCAGCCAAGAGGTACTAGGAGGCTATGGCTACACCTTC.

This chain uses TRBV9 with TRBJ1-3; a possible D gene is TRBD1 (5 bases). Germline V CDR1 and CDR2: SGDLS, YYNGEE. The CDR3 consists of 13 residues. The V and J ends lost 4 bases and 4 bases respectively, with 9 bases between them. CDR3 in DNA: TGTGCCAGCAGCCCGACAGTGGGAAACACCATATATTTT. Its protein is CASSPTVGNTIYF.

This clone was observed once. The chain recombines TRBV4-1 with TRBJ1-3, with 7 bases fitting TRBD1. J gave up 0 bases and V 5 bases, and 7 bases lay outside the gene matches. CDR1 is MGHRA and CDR2 is YSYEKL in the germline V gene. This CDR3 comprises 16 residues. CDR3 nucleotides: TGCGCCAGCAGCATCACAGGGGCCTCCTCTGGAAACACCATATATTTT. Translated, it gives CASSITGASSGNTIYF.

Worth noting for this clone: An end of the junction does not agree with germline; a read error may underlie this. The chain joins TRBV6-5 to TRBJ1-4, with D possibly matching TRBD1 (6 bases). The CDR3 has 13 amino acids. The germline V gene has CDR1 MNHEY and CDR2 SVGAGI. The DNA for the CDR3 is TGTGCCAGCAGGGGGGCAGGGGTGGGAAAACTGCTTTTT. The encoded protein is CASRGAGVGKLLF.

V and J are TRBV4-1 and TRBJ2-1, with 9 bases aligning to TRBD1. CDR1 and CDR2 from the germline V gene are MGHRA and YSYEKL. The CDR3 consists of 18 residues. The V gene end was trimmed by 6 bases and the J gene end by 4 bases; junction bases not matched to a gene: 16. In nucleotides, the CDR3 is TGCGCCAGCAGGAAAACAATCCTAGACAGGGGGATTTACAATGAGCAGTTCTTC. It encodes CASRKTILDRGIYNEQFF.

CDR3 sequence: CASSEYGGLDTEAFF. DNA for the CDR3: TGTGCCAGCAGTGAATACGGGGGGCTGGACACTGAAGCTTTCTTT. The V call is TRBV25-1, the J call TRBJ1-1; D perhaps matches TRBD1 (6 bases). The CDR3 is made up of 15 amino acids. The ends were cut back, 0 bases at V and 3 bases at J, with 11 bases in the middle. Germline CDR1 MGHDK, CDR2 SYGVNS.

The V and J genes are TRBV7-6 and TRBJ1-1, with a possible D match to TRBD1 (6 bases). The germline CDR1 and CDR2 sequences are SGHVS and FNYEAQ. This CDR3 is built from 14 residues. V dropped 6 bases and J dropped 0 bases, with 11 bases sitting between them. The CDR3 protein is CASSPTGLNTEAFF. The CDR3 coding sequence is TGTGCCAGCAGTCCGACAGGTTTGAACACTGAAGCTTTCTTT.

In regard to this clone: One end of the junction is discordant with germline, which a read error may explain. The rearrangement uses TRBV6-2 or TRBV6-3 and TRBJ1-4, with 10 bases aligning to TRBD1. Germline V CDR1 and CDR2: MNHEY, SVGEGT. The CDR3 spans 18 residues. CDR3 protein: CASSPTGGEVNSGEKLLF. CDR3 in DNA: TGTGCCAGCAGTCCGACAGGGGGCGAAGTGAATTCTGGAGAAAAACTGCTTTTT.

The chain has TRBV7-6 and TRBJ2-1; 11 bases map to TRBD2. With 4 bases clipped from V and 6 bases from J, the junction kept 8 bases outside the gene matches. The CDR3 runs to 16 residues. Germline assignment: CDR1 SGHVS and CDR2 FNYEAQ. As DNA, the CDR3 is TGTGCCAGCAGCTCCAGTATAGCGGGAGGGAGCAATGAGCAGTTCTTC. It is translated as CASSSSIAGGSNEQFF.

The CDR3 coding sequence is TGTGCCAGCAGCTGGGCCGTAGCGGGGGGCTACGAGCAGTACTTC. Amino acid sequence: CASSWAVAGGYEQYF. The V call is TRBV7-9, the J call TRBJ2-7, with 10 bases lining up with TRBD2. The germline V gene encodes CDR1 SEHNR and CDR2 FQNEAQ (reference sequence). The length of the CDR3 is 15 residues. V lost 4 bases to trimming and J lost 3 bases; unmatched junction nucleotides: 6.

The CDR3 region is CATSRDRSGVSTGELFF. The DNA of the CDR3 is TGTGCCACCAGCAGAGATCGATCGGGTGTTAGCACCGGGGAGCTGTTTTTT. This sequence joins TRBV15 and TRBJ2-2; D unresolved. V shed 0 bases and J shed 4 bases, with 15 bases lying between them. Germline V CDR1 and CDR2: LNHNV, YYDKDF (reference sequence). The CDR3 has 17 residues.

The chain has TRBV2 and TRBJ1-2; the D is unclear. CDR1 and CDR2 (germline): SNHLY, FYNNEI. This CDR3 region has 14 residues. The V end was cut by 7 bases, the J end by 5 bases, with 17 bases between. The CDR3 DNA reads as TGTGCCAGCACTAACTCCTACGGAGGTTATGGCTACACCTTC. It is translated as CASTNSYGGYGYTF.